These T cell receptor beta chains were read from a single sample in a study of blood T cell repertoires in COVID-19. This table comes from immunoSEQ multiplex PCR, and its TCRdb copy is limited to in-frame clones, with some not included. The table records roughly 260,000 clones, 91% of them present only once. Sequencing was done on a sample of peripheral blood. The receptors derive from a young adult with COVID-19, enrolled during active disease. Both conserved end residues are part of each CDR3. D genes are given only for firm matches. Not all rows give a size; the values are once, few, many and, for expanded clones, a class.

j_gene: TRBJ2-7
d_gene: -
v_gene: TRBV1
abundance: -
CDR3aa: CTSNDRGYYEQYF
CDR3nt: TGCACCAGCAACGACAGGGGGTATTACGAGCAGTACTTC

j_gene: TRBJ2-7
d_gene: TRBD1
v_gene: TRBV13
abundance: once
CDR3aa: CASSLAGQTYEQYF
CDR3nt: TGTGCCAGCAGCTTAGCGGGACAGACTTACGAGCAGTACTTC

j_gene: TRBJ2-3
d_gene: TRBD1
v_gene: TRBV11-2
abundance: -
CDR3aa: CASSKQGAASTDF
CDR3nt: TGTGCCAGCAGTAAACAGGGGGCAGCCTCCACGGATTTT

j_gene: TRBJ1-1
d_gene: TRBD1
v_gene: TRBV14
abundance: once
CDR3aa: CASSQAGGNTEAFF
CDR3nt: TGTGCCAGCAGCCAAGCAGGGGGGAACACTGAAGCTTTCTTT

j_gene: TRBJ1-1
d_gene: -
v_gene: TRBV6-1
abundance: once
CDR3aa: CASSEAQSGEAFF
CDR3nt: TGTGCCAGCAGTGAAGCGCAGAGCGGGGAAGCTTTCTTT

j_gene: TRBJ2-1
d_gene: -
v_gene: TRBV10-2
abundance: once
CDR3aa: CASVANSYNEQFF
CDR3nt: TGCGCCAGCGTAGCGAACTCCTACAATGAGCAGTTCTTC

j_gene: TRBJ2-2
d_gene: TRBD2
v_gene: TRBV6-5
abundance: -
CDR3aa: CASSGGTGELFF
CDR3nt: TGTGCCAGCTCGGGGGGCACCGGGGAGCTGTTTTTT

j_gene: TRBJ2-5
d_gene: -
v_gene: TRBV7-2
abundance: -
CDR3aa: CASSAGQGETQYF
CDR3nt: TGTGCCAGCAGCGCAGGCCAGGGCGAGACCCAGTACTTC

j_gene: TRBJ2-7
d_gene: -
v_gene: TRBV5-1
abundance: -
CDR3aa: CASSLDTGKLYEQYF
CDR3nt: TGCGCCAGCAGCTTGGACACAGGGAAACTCTACGAGCAGTACTTC

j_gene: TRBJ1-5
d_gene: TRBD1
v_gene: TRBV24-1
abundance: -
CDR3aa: CATSGGTGNQPQHF
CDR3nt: TGTGCCACCAGTGGGGGGACAGGCAATCAGCCCCAGCATTTT

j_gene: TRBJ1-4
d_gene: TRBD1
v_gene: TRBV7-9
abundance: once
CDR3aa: CASRAAITGGGNEKLFF
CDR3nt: TGTGCCAGCAGGGCAGCCATTACAGGGGGCGGTAATGAAAAACTGTTTTTT

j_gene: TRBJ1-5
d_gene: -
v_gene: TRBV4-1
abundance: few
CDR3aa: CASSQDPPGVNQPQHF
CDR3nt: TGCGCCAGCAGCCAAGACCCCCCAGGGGTCAATCAGCCCCAGCATTTT

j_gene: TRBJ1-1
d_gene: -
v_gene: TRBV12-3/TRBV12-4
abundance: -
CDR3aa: CASSQQGSGAFF
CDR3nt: TGTGCCAGCAGCCAGCAGGGAAGTGGAGCTTTCTTT

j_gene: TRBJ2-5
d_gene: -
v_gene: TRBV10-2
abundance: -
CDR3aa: CASSGLGGGETQYF
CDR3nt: TGCGCCAGCAGTGGGTTAGGGGGGGGAGAGACCCAGTACTTC

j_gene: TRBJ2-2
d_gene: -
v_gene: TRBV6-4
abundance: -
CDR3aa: CASSALEGAGELFF
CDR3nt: TGTGCCAGCAGTGCGCTAGAAGGGGCCGGGGAGCTGTTTTTT

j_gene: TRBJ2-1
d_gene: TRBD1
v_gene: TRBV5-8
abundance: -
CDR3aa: CASSLRTGQYNEQFF
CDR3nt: TGTGCCAGCAGCCTACGGACAGGGCAATACAATGAGCAGTTCTTC